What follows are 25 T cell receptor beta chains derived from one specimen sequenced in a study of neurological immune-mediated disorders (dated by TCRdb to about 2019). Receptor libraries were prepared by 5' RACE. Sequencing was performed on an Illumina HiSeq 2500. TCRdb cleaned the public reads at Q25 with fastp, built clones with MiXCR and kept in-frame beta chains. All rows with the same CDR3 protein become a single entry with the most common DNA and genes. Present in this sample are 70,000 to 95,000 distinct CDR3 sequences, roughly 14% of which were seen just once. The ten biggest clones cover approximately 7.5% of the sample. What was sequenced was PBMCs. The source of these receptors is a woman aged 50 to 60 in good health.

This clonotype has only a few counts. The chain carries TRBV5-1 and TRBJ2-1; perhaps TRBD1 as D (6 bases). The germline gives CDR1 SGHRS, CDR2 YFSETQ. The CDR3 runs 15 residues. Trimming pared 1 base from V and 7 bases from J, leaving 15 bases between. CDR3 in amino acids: CASSLSRGRRNEQFF. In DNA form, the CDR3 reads TGCGCCAGCAGCTTGTCCAGGGGCCGCCGGAATGAGCAGTTCTTC. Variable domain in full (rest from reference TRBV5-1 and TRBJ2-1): KAGVTQTPRYLIKTRGQQVTLSCSPISGHRSVSWYQQTPGQGLQFLFEYFSETQRNKGNFPGRFSGRQFSNSRSEMNVSTLELGDSALYLCASSLSRGRRNEQFFGPGTRLTVL.

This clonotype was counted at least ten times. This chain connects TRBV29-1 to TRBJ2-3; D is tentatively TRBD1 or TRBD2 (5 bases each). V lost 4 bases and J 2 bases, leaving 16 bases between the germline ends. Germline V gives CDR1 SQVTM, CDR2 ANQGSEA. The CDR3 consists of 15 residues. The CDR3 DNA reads TGCAGCGTTGTGGGGGTCGACAGCAACACAGATACGCAGTATTTT. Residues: CSVVGVDSNTDTQYF.

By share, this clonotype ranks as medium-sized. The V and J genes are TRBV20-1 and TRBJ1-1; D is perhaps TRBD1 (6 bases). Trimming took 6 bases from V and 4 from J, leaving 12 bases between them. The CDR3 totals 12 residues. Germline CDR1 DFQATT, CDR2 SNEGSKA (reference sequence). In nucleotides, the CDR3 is TGCAGTGCGGGAGGGGGAGGCACTGAAGCTTTCTTT. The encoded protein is CSAGGGGTEAFF.

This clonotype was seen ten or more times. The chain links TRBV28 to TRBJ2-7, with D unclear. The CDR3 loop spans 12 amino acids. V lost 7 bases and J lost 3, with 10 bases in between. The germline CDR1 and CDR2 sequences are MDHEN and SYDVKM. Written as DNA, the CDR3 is TGTGCCAGCACCCGACACAGCTACGAGCAGTACTTC. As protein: CASTRHSYEQYF.

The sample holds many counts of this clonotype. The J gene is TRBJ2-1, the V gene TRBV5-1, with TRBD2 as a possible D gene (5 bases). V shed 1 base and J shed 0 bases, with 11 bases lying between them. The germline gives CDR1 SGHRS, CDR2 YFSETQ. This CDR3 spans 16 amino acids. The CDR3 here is CASSLQAASSYNEQFF. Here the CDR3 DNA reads TGCGCCAGCAGCTTGCAAGCGGCGAGCTCCTACAATGAGCAGTTCTTC. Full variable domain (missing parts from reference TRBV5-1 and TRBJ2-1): KAGVTQTPRYLIKTRGQQVTLSCSPISGHRSVSWYQQTPGQGLQFLFEYFSETQRNKGNFPGRFSGRQFSNSRSEMNVSTLELGDSALYLCASSLQAASSYNEQFFGPGTRLTVL.

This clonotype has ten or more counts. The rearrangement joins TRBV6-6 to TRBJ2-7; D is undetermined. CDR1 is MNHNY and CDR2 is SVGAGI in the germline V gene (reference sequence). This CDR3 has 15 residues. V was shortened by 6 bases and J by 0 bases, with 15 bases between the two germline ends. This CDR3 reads CASSPPLASSYEQYF. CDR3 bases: TGTGCCAGCAGCCCCCCCCTGGCTAGCTCCTACGAGCAGTACTTC.

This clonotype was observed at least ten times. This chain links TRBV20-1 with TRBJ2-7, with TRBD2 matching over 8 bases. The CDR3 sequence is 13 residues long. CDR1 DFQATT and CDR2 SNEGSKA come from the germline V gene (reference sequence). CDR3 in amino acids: CSFLASGLREQYF. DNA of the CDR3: TGCAGCTTTTTGGCTAGCGGGTTGAGAGAGCAGTACTTC.

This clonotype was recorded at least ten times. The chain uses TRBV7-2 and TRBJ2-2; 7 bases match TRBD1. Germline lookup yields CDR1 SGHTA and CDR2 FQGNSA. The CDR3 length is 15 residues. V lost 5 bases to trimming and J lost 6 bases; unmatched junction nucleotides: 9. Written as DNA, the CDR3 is TGTGCCAGCAGCCCGCAGACAGGGTTGTCCGGGGAGCTGTTTTTT. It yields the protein CASSPQTGLSGELFF.

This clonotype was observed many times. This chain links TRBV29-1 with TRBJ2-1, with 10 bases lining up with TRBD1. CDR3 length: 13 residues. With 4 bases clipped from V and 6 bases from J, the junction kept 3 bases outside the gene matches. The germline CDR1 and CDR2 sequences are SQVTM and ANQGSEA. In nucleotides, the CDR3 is TGCAGCGTTGGACAGGGGGCCGTCAATGAGCAGTTCTTC. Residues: CSVGQGAVNEQFF.

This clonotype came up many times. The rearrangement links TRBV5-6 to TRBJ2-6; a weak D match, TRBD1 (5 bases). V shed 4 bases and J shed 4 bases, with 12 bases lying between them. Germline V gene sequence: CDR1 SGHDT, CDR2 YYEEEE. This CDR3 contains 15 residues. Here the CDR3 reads CASSPPPGGANVLTF. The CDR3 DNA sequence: TGTGCCAGCAGCCCACCCCCAGGGGGGGCCAACGTCCTGACTTTC.

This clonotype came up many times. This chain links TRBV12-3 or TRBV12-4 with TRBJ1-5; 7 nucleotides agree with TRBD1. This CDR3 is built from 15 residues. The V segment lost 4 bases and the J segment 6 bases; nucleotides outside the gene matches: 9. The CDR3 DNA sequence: TGTGCCAGCAGTTCGCTAACAGGGGCTGGTCAGCCCCAGCATTTT. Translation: CASSSLTGAGQPQHF.

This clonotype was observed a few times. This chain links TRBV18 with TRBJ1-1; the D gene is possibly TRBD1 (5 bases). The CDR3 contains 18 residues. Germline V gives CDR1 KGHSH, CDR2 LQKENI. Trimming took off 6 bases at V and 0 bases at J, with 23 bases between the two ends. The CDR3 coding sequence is TGTGCCAGCTCTAAACCCTGGGAGCCAGGGTGGGTGAACACTGAAGCTTTCTTT. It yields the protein CASSKPWEPGWVNTEAFF.

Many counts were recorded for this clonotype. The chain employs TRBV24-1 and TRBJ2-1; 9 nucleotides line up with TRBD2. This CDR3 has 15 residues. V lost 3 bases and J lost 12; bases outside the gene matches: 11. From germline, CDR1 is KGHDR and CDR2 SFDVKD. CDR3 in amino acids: CATSDPKGSGSVQFF. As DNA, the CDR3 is TGTGCCACCAGTGATCCTAAGGGTAGCGGGAGTGTGCAGTTCTTC.

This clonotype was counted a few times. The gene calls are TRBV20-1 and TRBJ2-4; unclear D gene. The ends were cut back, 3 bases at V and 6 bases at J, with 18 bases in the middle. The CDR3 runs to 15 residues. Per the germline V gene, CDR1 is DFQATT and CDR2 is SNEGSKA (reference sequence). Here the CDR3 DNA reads TGCAGTGCTAGCAAGGCCGCCAACGGCTTAAACATTCAGTACTTC. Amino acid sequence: CSASKAANGLNIQYF.

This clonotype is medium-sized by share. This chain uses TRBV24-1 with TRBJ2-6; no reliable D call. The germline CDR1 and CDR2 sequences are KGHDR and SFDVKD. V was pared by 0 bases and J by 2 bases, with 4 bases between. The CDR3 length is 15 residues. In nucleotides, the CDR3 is TGTGCCACCAGTGATTTGGGGACTGGGGCCAACGTCCTGACTTTC. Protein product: CATSDLGTGANVLTF.

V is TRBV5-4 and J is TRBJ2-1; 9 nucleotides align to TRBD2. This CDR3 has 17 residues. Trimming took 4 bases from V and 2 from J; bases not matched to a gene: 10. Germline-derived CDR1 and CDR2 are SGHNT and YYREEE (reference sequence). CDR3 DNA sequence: TGTGCCAGCAGCCGAAGTCTAGCGGGGCAACCCTACAATGAGCAGTTCTTC. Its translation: CASSRSLAGQPYNEQFF.

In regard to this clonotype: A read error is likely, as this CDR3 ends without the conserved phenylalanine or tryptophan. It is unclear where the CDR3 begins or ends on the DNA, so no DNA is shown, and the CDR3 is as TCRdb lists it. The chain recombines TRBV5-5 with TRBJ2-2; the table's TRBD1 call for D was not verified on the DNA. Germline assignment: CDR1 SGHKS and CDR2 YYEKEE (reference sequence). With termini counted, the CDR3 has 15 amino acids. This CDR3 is CASSWLGQGTGELVL.

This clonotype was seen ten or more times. CDR3 loop: CSARGLDHYEQYF. CDR3 sequence (DNA): TGCAGTGCTAGAGGCCTAGATCACTACGAGCAGTACTTC. The rearrangement links TRBV20-1 to TRBJ2-7; D gene uncertain. Between the trimmed V and J ends, which lost 1 base and 3 bases, there was a span of 10 bases. Germline CDR1 and CDR2: DFQATT and SNEGSKA (reference sequence). CDR3 length: 13 amino acids.

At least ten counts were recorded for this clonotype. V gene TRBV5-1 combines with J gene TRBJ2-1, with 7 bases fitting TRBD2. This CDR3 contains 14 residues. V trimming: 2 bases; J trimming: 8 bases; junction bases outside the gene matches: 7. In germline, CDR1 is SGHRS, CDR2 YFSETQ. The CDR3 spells CASSFFAGADEQFF. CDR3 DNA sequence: TGCGCCAGCAGCTTCTTTGCGGGAGCGGATGAGCAGTTCTTC.

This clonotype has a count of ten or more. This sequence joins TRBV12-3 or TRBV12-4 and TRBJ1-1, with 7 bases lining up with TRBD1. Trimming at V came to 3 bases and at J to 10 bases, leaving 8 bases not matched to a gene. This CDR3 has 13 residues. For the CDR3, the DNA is TGTGCCAGCAGTTTTATTCCAGACAGGGCAGCTTTCTTT. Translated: CASSFIPDRAAFF.

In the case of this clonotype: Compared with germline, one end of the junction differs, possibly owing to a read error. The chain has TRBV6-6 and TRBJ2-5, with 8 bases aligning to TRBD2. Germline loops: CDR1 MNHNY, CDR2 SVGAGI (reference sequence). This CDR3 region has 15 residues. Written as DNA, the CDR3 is TGTGCCGGCAGTTCCGGACTAGCTGGGGGCATGTCCCAGTACTTC. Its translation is CAGSSGLAGGMSQYF.

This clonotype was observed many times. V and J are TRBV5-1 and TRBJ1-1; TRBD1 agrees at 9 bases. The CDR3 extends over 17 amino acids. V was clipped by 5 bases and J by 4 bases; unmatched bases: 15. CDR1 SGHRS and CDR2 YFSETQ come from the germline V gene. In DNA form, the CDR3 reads TGCGCCAGCAGTCCGGGACAGGGCGCAAGGAGTAGCACTGAAGCTTTCTTT. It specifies CASSPGQGARSSTEAFF. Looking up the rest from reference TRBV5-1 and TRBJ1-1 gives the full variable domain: KAGVTQTPRYLIKTRGQQVTLSCSPISGHRSVSWYQQTPGQGLQFLFEYFSETQRNKGNFPGRFSGRQFSNSRSEMNVSTLELGDSALYLCASSPGQGARSSTEAFFGQGTRLTVV.

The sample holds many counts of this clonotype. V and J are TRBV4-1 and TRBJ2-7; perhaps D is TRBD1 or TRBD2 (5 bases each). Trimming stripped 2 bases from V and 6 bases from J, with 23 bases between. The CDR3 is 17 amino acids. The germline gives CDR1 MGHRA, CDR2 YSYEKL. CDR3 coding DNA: TGCGCCAGCAGCCAACCCCTAAGCCGGGACGGAAATGCCGAGCAGTACTTC. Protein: CASSQPLSRDGNAEQYF.

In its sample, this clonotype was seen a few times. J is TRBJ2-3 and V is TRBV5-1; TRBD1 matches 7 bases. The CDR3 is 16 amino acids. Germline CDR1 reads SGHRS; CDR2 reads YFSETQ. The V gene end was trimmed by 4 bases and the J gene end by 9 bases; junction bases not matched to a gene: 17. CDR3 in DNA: TGCGCCAGCAGCAGCGGACAGGTTGGTATGGGCCAGACGCAGTATTTT. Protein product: CASSSGQVGMGQTQYF.

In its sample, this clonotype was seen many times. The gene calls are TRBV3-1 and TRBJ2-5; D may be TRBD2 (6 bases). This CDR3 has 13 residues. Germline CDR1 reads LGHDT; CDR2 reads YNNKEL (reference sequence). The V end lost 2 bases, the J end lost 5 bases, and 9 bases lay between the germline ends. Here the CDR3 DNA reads TGTGCCAGCAGCCAATTTGCGGGGGAGACCCAGTACTTC. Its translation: CASSQFAGETQYF.